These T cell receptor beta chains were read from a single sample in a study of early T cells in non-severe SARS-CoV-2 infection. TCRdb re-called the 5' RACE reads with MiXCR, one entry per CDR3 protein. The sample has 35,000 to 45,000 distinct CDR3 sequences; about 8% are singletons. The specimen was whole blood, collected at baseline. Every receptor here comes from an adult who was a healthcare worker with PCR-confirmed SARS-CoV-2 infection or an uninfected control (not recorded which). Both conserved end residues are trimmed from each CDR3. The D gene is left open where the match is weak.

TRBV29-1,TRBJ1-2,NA,SVGGGFNYGYT
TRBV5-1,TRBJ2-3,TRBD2,ASSSTSGGPDTQY
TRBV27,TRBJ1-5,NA,ASSPDSSNQPQH
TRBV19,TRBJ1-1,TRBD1,ASNRGSGQGNTEAF
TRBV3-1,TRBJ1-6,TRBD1,ASSQGQGANNSPLH
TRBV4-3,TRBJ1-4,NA,ASSQENRRNEKLF
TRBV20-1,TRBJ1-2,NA,SARDRVPGPYGYT
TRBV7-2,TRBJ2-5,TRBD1,ASSRATGREETQY
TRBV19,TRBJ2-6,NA,ASSPVGGTGANVLT
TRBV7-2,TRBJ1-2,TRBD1,ASTRQGAVYGYT
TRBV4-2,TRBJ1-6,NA,ASSQDNSGVGSPLH
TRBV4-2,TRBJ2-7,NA,ASSQDEGSSYEQY
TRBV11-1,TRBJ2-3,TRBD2,ASSLRLAGPDTQY
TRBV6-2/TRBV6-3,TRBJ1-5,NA,ASARTWGNQPQH
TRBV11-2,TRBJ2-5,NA,ASSLEMGRKLEQETQY
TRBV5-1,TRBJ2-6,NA,ASSFHYSGANVLT
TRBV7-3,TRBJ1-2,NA,ASSLGAGEPNYGYT
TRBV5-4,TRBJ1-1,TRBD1,ASSPPGTGVSTEAF
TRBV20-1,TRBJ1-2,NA,SAREKNRAADGYT
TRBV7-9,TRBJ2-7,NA,ASSLATTYEQY
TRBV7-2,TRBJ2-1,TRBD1,ASSSGQGLYNEQF
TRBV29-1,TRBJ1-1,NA,SVAEDQGKAF
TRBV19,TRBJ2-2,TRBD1,ASQTDRTTGELF
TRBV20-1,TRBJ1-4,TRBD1,SADTGVDNEKLF
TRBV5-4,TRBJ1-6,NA,ASSLYGEYNSPLH
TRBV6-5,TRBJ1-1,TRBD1,ASRLTGANTEAF
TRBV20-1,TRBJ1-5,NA,SATRDWTSAANQPQH
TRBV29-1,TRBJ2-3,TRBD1,SVKGDRVTDTQY
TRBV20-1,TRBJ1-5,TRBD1,SAVTGVDQPQH
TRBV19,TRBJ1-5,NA,ASSIDSDQPQH
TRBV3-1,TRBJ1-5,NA,ASSQDPRQPQH
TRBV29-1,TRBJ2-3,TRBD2,SVQGLVLWTDTQY
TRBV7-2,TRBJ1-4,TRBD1,ASRMTGLSEKLF
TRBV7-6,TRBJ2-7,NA,ASSPRGGYTYEQY
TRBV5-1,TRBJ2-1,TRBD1,ASSLISRDREFEQF
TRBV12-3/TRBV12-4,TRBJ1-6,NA,ASSLGAGVSPLH
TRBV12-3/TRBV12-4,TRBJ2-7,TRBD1,ASSPDRGRYEQY
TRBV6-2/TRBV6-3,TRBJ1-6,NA,AARLGDSPLH
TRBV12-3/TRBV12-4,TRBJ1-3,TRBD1,ASSSGGQENTIY
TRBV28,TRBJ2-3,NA,ASSLWGGASTDTQY
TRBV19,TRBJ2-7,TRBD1,ARQGPPDEQY
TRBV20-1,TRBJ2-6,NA,SAREADGGSGANVLT
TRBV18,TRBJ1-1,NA,ASSPQGNTEAF
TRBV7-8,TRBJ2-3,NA,ASSLSGTDTQY
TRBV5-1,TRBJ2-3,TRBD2,ASSLAGGRATSTDTQY
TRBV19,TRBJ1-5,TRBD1,ASSTRDRAYQPQH
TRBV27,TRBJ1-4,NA,ASSLSGGFFATNEKLF
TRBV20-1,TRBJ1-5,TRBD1,SAGQGARDQPQH
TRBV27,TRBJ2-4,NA,ASSRADAWDIQY
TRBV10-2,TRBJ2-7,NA,ASSENSEQY
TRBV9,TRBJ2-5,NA,ASSVDPIEETQY
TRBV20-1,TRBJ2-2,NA,SARTVNTGELF
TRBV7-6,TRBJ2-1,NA,ASSLAPVGSYNEQF
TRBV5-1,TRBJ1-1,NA,ASSLLVGGNAEAF
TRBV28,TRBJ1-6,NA,ASSLGNSYNSPLH
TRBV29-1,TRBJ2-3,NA,SVEYRDTQY
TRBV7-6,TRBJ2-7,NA,ASSLAGSSYEQY
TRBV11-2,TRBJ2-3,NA,ASNDSPTDTQY
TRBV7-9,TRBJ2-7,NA,ASSLGVRDSYEQY
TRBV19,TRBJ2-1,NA,ASSSRAGNEQF